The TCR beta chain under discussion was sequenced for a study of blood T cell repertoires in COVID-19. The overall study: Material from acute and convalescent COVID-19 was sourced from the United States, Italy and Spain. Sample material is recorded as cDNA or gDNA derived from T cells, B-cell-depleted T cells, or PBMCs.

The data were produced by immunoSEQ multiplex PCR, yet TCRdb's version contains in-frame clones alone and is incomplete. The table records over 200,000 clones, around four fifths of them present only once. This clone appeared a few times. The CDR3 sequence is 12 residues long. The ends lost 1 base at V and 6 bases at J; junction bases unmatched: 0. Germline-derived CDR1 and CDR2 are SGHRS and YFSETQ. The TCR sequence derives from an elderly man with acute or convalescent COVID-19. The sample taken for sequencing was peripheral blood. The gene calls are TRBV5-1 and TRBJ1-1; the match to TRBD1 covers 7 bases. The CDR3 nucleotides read TGCGCCAGCAGCTTGAGGGGGCCTGAAGCTTTCTTT. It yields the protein CASSLRGPEAFF.